This T cell receptor (beta chain) appears in the sequencing data of a study of tumor-infiltrating lymphocytes in primary liver carcinoma. Researchers generated TCR beta cDNA from about 0.5 ug of total RNA, relying on a constant-region primer. ARM-PCR, slightly modified, supplied the TCR beta libraries through three nested multiplex PCR rounds. TRBV1-TRBV30 forward and Cbeta reverse primers drove the first two roughly 10-cycle rounds. TCRdb redid the calling of the multiplex PCR reads with MiXCR, one entry per CDR3 protein. The sample contains nearly 45,000 distinct CDR3 sequences, about 73% of which appear only once. Co-extraction yielded RNA and DNA from 20-30 mg of unsorted bulk tissue. Chronic HBV infection was present in the patients, who were treatment-naive. Samples came from superior, inferior, lateral poles and tumor centre. More than 75% viable tumor cells made up every tumor sample. Study findings and constraints: The study found a significantly higher top-250-clone fraction in tumors than in blood (p = 0.039).

Remarks on this clonotype: Its cognate antigen is unknown.

The length of the CDR3 is 17 residues. V lost 4 bases, J lost 4 bases, and 12 bases stayed unmatched. Germline V gene lookup returns CDR1 MGHRA and CDR2 YSYEKL. Sequencing was performed on liver tumor tissue from sampling region 2. Described subset: tumor region T2, inferior pole. The TCR was taken from a man between 40 and 49 years old with primary liver carcinoma and hepatitis B virus infection. The chain recombines TRBV4-1 with TRBJ2-2, with 7 nucleotides matching TRBD1. CDR3 residues: CASSPLTGVLSTGELFF. For the CDR3, the DNA is TGCGCCAGCAGCCCCCTAACAGGGGTCCTAAGCACCGGGGAGCTGTTTTTT.